The 10 T cell receptor beta chains listed next were all sequenced from one sample in a study of T cells in Graves' hyperthyroidism and ophthalmopathy. From RNA transcripts, TCR beta CDR3 regions were amplified. The HTBI primer set drove a first-round RT-PCR of the TCR CDR3. TCRdb reanalysed the multiplex PCR reads using MiXCR and keeps one entry per CDR3 protein. The top ten clones hold 10% of a sample with hundreds of thousands of distinct CDR3 sequences, approximately 15% of them seen once. Sample: blood. The receptors come from a woman younger than 35 with Graves' hyperthyroidism.

This clonotype showed up many times. In nucleotides, the CDR3 is TGTGCCTGGAGGGGGAAGGGCTACACCTTC. It yields the protein CAWRGKGYTF. The rearrangement joins TRBV30 to TRBJ1-2; D not certain. Trimming cost V 3 bases and J 8 bases, with 7 bases left between them. The germline CDR1 and CDR2 sequences are GTSNPN and SVGIG (reference sequence). The CDR3 length is 10 residues.

At least ten counts were recorded for this clonotype. The chain employs TRBV13 and TRBJ1-3; D unresolved. The length of the CDR3 is 15 residues. V gave up 1 base and J gave up 0 bases, with 7 bases separating them. CDR1 and CDR2 from the germline V gene are PRHDT and FYEKMQ (reference sequence). CDR3: CASSLVAVSGNTIYF. CDR3 coding DNA: TGTGCCAGCAGCTTAGTGGCAGTCTCTGGAAACACCATATATTTT.

This clonotype has ten or more counts. V and J are TRBV30 and TRBJ2-7; possible D gene TRBD1, 5 bases. Trimming took off 4 bases at V and 3 bases at J, with 7 bases between the two ends. The CDR3 runs to 11 residues. CDR1 and CDR2 from the germline V gene are GTSNPN and SVGIG (reference sequence). CDR3 sequence: CAWKRGYEQYF. CDR3 sequence (DNA): TGTGCCTGGAAAAGGGGCTACGAGCAGTACTTC.

This clonotype has just a few counts. The chain uses TRBV29-1 and TRBJ2-3, with 10 nucleotides matching TRBD2. CDR1 is SQVTM, CDR2 ANQGSEA, per germline. This CDR3 contains 14 residues. V lost 2 bases to trimming and J lost 5 bases; unmatched junction nucleotides: 4. CDR3 bases: TGCAGCGTTGAACTAGCGGGAGCGATAGATACGCAGTATTTT. This encodes CSVELAGAIDTQYF.

The chain joins TRBV9 to TRBJ2-1, with a weak D call TRBD2 (5 bases). The CDR3 spans 15 residues. Looked up from germline, CDR1 is SGDLS and CDR2 is YYNGEE. V was pared by 4 bases and J by 8 bases, with 19 bases between. The CDR3 loop is CASSYPGTLRDEQFF. The CDR3, as DNA: TGTGCCAGCAGCTACCCGGGAACCCTTAGGGATGAGCAGTTCTTC.

The V and J genes are TRBV9 and TRBJ2-2; 15 bases agree with TRBD2. With 0 bases clipped from V and 4 bases from J, the junction kept 7 bases outside the gene matches. The germline V gene encodes CDR1 SGDLS and CDR2 YYNGEE. The CDR3 covers 19 residues. CDR3 amino acids: CASSVGWGLAGGSTGELFF. The CDR3 bases are TGTGCCAGCAGCGTAGGGTGGGGACTAGCGGGAGGCTCCACCGGGGAGCTGTTTTTT.

This clonotype has only a few counts. The rearrangement links TRBV6-1 to TRBJ2-3; D possibly corresponds to TRBD2 (7 bases). The CDR3 totals 15 residues. The V end lost 6 bases, the J end lost 4 bases, and 17 bases lay between the germline ends. Germline loops: CDR1 MNHNS, CDR2 SASEGT. The CDR3 sequence is CASRRLGGAADTQYF. The CDR3 nucleotides read TGTGCCAGCAGACGACTTGGGGGGGCCGCAGATACGCAGTATTTT.

This clonotype was counted between two and nine times. The chain combines TRBV18 with TRBJ2-1; D remains ambiguous. The CDR3 is made up of 12 amino acids. Per the germline V gene, CDR1 is KGHSH and CDR2 is LQKENI. V lost 0 bases to trimming and J lost 9 bases, with 6 bases between them. CDR3 in DNA: TGTGCCAGCTCACCACCGTATGGTGAGCAGTTCTTC. This sequence encodes CASSPPYGEQFF.

This clonotype turned up a few times. The chain links TRBV28 to TRBJ1-1; 7 nucleotides match TRBD1. This CDR3 contains 15 residues. V lost 6 bases and J lost 7; bases outside the gene matches: 14. Germline lookup yields CDR1 MDHEN and CDR2 SYDVKM. CDR3 nucleotide sequence: TGTGCCAGCAGCCTTCAGGCCGGGACAGTTAATGAAGCTTTCTTT. Translated, it gives CASSLQAGTVNEAFF. Variable domain in full (rest from reference TRBV28 and TRBJ1-1): DVKVTQSSRYLVKRTGEKVFLECVQDMDHENMFWYRQDPGLGLRLIYFSYDVKMKEKGDIPEGYSVSREKKERFSLILESASTNQTSMYLCASSLQAGTVNEAFFGQGTRLTVV.

V is TRBV6-1 and J is TRBJ2-6; 13 bases match TRBD2. CDR1 MNHNS and CDR2 SASEGT come from the germline V gene. The CDR3 is 17 amino acids. V lost 6 bases to trimming and J lost 2 bases; unmatched junction nucleotides: 4. CDR3 bases: TGTGCCAGCAGGCCCGGGACTAGCGGGACTGGGGCCAACGTCCTGACTTTC. Protein sequence: CASRPGTSGTGANVLTF.